A single sample is the source of the 27 T cell receptor beta chains below, sequenced in a study of blood T cells in healthy people across ages (dated by TCRdb to between 2014 and 2017). The library was made by 5' RACE. The run used an Illumina HiSeq 2500. A second roughly 6 to 12 cycle PCR used a sample-barcoded 5' primer and a J-beta primer mix. TCRdb applied fastp at Q25 and MiXCR to the public reads, then kept only in-frame beta chains. Here each entry gathers all rows of one CDR3 protein and keeps the most common genes and DNA. In this sample the table shows about 770,000 distinct CDR3 sequences, under 45% of which occur a single time. Jointly, the top ten make up 15% to 25% of the sample. Material: blood. Source of these receptors: a man aged 55 to 70 in good health.

V gene TRBV10-3 combines with J gene TRBJ2-2; D possibly corresponds to TRBD1 (6 bases). The CDR3 has 14 amino acids. The V gene's germline CDR1 is ENHRY and CDR2 SYGVKD. Trimming left V 6 bases short and J 3 bases short, with 11 bases between. The CDR3 spells CAISRKGDTGELFF. CDR3 bases: TGTGCCATCAGCCGTAAGGGGGACACCGGGGAGCTGTTTTTT.

The genes are TRBV10-3 and TRBJ1-1; D possibly corresponds to TRBD1 (5 bases). CDR1 and CDR2 from the germline V gene are ENHRY and SYGVKD. The CDR3 runs to 14 residues. Between the trimmed V and J ends, which lost 7 bases and 3 bases, there was a span of 15 bases. The CDR3 loop is CAIKVGGVDTEAFF. CDR3 DNA: TGTGCCATCAAGGTGGGAGGGGTCGACACTGAAGCTTTCTTT.

This clonotype occurred a few times. The chain uses TRBV12-3 or TRBV12-4 and TRBJ1-5; D gene unclear. This CDR3 region has 12 residues. Deletions cut 7 bases from V and 6 bases from J, with 10 bases between. CDR3 region: CASTSEGQPQHF. The DNA of the CDR3 is TGTGCCAGCACGAGTGAGGGTCAGCCCCAGCATTTT.

The chain links TRBV6-2 or TRBV6-3 to TRBJ1-1, with D perhaps TRBD1 (6 bases). This CDR3 contains 15 residues. Trimming cost V 5 bases and J 1 base, with 14 bases left between them. Per the germline V gene, CDR1 is MNHEY and CDR2 is SVGEGT. This chain's CDR3 is CASSHHRAGNTEAFF. The CDR3 coding sequence is TGTGCCAGCAGTCACCACAGGGCTGGGAACACTGAAGCTTTCTTT.

The CDR3 DNA reads TGCAGCGTCCCGACGACCCTAGCCAATGAGCAGTTCTTC. Amino acids: CSVPTTLANEQFF. The V gene is TRBV29-1, the J gene TRBJ2-1; TRBD2 is a possible D gene (5 bases). Germline V lookup: CDR1 SQVTM, CDR2 ANQGSEA. V was shortened by 6 bases and J by 6 bases, with 15 bases between the two germline ends. The CDR3 loop spans 13 amino acids.

CDR3 bases: TGTGCCAGCAGCTACCGGGACAGGGAGTGGGAGACCCAGTACTTC. The encoded protein is CASSYRDREWETQYF. The gene calls are TRBV9 and TRBJ2-5; TRBD1 agrees at 9 bases. Looked up from germline, CDR1 is SGDLS and CDR2 is YYNGEE. The J segment lost 5 bases and the V segment lost 4 bases, leaving 9 bases of the junction unmatched. The CDR3 sequence is 15 residues long.

A word on this clonotype: The junction departs from the called germline gene at one end, perhaps through a read error. The CDR3 DNA is TGTGCCAGCAGCGTAGACAGGGTGACGACTGAAGCTTTCTTT. This codes for CASSVDRVTTEAFF. The chain couples TRBV11-2 to TRBJ1-1; 7 bases map to TRBD1. Germline V gives CDR1 SGHAT, CDR2 FQNNGV. The CDR3 spans 14 residues.

This chain uses TRBV20-1 with TRBJ2-1, with no clear D. The germline V gene has CDR1 DFQATT and CDR2 SNEGSKA (reference sequence). This CDR3 comprises 14 residues. CDR3: CRGDLGFSYNEQFF. In DNA, the CDR3 is TGCAGGGGCGACTTGGGCTTCTCCTACAATGAGCAGTTCTTC.

V usage is TRBV7-7 and J usage is TRBJ2-1, with 9 bases aligning to TRBD1. The length of the CDR3 is 15 residues. Losses at the gene ends were 3 bases for V and 8 bases for J; bases not matched to a gene: 8. Germline V lookup: CDR1 SSHAT, CDR2 FNYEAQ (reference sequence). CDR3 bases: TGTGCCAGCAGCTTGACAGGGGGGGTGTTCGATGAGCAGTTCTTC. Its translation is CASSLTGGVFDEQFF.

Worth noting for this clonotype: This may be a read error, as it is one base from a much larger clone. The rearrangement joins TRBV29-1 to TRBJ2-1; TRBD1 might be the D (6 bases). The germline gives CDR1 SQVTM, CDR2 ANQGSEA. The CDR3 runs 14 residues. The ends were cut back, 4 bases at V and 12 bases at J, with 22 bases in the middle. The DNA for the CDR3 is TGCAGCGTTGTACAGCAGGGGCTGAGAAGGGGGCAGTTCTTC. Translation gives CSVVQQGLRRGQFF.

The genes are TRBV10-3 and TRBJ2-7, with 12 bases matching TRBD2. Trimming at V came to 10 bases and at J to 9 bases, leaving 7 bases not matched to a gene. CDR1 is ENHRY, CDR2 SYGVKD, per germline. This CDR3 has 12 amino acids. CDR3 region: CATGLAGRGQYF. DNA for the CDR3: TGTGCCACAGGACTAGCGGGGCGGGGGCAGTACTTC.

The J gene is TRBJ2-7, the V gene TRBV12-3 or TRBV12-4; 8 bases are a match to TRBD2. This CDR3 spans 15 amino acids. Trimming took 1 base from V and 3 from J; bases not matched to a gene: 5. This chain's CDR3 is CASSLVGAGVYEQYF. CDR3 DNA sequence: TGTGCCAGCAGTTTAGTGGGAGCGGGGGTCTACGAGCAGTACTTC.

The chain is built from TRBV6-1 and TRBJ1-2, with D perhaps matching TRBD1 (6 bases). Trimming took off 0 bases at V and 4 bases at J, with 12 bases between the two ends. The CDR3 runs to 15 residues. Germline lookup yields CDR1 MNHNS and CDR2 SASEGT. CDR3 DNA sequence: TGTGCCAGCAGTGAAGCGAGTGGACAGAGCTATGGCTACACCTTC. It specifies CASSEASGQSYGYTF.

This clonotype was recorded a few times. The chain recombines TRBV15 with TRBJ2-1; TRBD2 aligns across 8 bases. This CDR3 region has 16 residues. The V gene end was trimmed by 3 bases and the J gene end by 0 bases; junction bases not matched to a gene: 4. Germline CDR1 reads LNHNV; CDR2 reads YYDKDF (reference sequence). CDR3 loop: CATSSLAGGSYNEQFF. The CDR3 DNA reads as TGTGCCACCAGCAGCCTCGCGGGGGGCTCCTACAATGAGCAGTTCTTC.

This clonotype was seen more than once but under ten times. The chain uses TRBV10-3 and TRBJ2-3; 7 nucleotides match TRBD2. CDR3 length: 14 amino acids. Germline V gene lookup returns CDR1 ENHRY and CDR2 SYGVKD. V was clipped by 4 bases and J by 4 bases; unmatched bases: 5. CDR3 sequence: CAISAATSPDTQYF. The CDR3 nucleotides read TGTGCCATCAGTGCAGCGACTAGCCCAGATACGCAGTATTTT.

This clonotype occurred a few times. The chain joins TRBV4-1 to TRBJ2-5, with 12 bases fitting TRBD1. J gave up 5 bases and V 4 bases, and 2 bases lay outside the gene matches. This CDR3 is 14 amino acids long. The germline V gene has CDR1 MGHRA and CDR2 YSYEKL. CDR3 sequence: CASSRDRGLETQYF. CDR3 sequence (DNA): TGCGCCAGCAGCCGGGACAGGGGGCTGGAGACCCAGTACTTC.

The rearrangement uses TRBV21-1 and TRBJ2-7; TRBD1 was called by the table and not checked on the DNA. TRBV21-1 is labeled a pseudogene. The CDR3 consists of 20 residues. The CDR3: CASESGAGHFLLKMGYEQYF. The CDR3 region has the DNA TGTGCCAGCGAGAGCGGCGCGGGACACTTCCTGCTCAAAATGGGGTACGAGCAGTACTTC.

This chain uses TRBV6-2 or TRBV6-3 with TRBJ2-1; TRBD2 matches at 7 bases. Germline-derived CDR1 and CDR2 are MNHEY and SVGEGT. CDR3 length equals 15 residues. V was clipped by 6 bases and J by 5 bases; unmatched bases: 10. CDR3 in DNA: TGTGCCAGCAGCCCCCGTGGGGGGGGAGACAATGAGCAGTTCTTC. Its translation is CASSPRGGGDNEQFF.

This clonotype was detected only a few times. Since a much larger clone is just one base distant, this may be a read error. The chain carries TRBV20-1 and TRBJ2-7; no reliable D call. The DNA end favors TRBJ2-4, so the J call may be wrong. The CDR3 is 14 amino acids. Germline lookup yields CDR1 DFQATT and CDR2 SNEGSKA (reference sequence). The CDR3 protein is CSASPQLAKSIQYF. CDR3 nucleotide sequence: TGCAGTGCGTCCCCCCAGTTAGCCAAAAGCATTCAGTACTTC.

The rearrangement joins TRBV20-1 to TRBJ1-1; tentative D call: TRBD1 (5 bases). This CDR3 region has 15 residues. Deletions cut 1 base from V and 1 base from J, with 13 bases between. Germline loops: CDR1 DFQATT, CDR2 SNEGSKA (reference sequence). This CDR3 is CSARADISRNTEAFF. DNA of the CDR3: TGCAGTGCTAGAGCGGACATTTCGCGGAACACTGAAGCTTTCTTT.

The CDR3 sequence is CASKGTSLTNEQFF. CDR3 DNA sequence: TGTGCCAGCAAAGGGACTAGCCTGACCAATGAGCAGTTCTTC. J is TRBJ2-1 and V is TRBV6-6, with TRBD2 matching over 9 bases. Germline CDR1 and CDR2: MNHNY and SVGAGI (reference sequence). Germline trimming cut 7 bases from V and 6 bases from J; bases unmatched to any gene: 7. This CDR3 spans 14 amino acids.

V gene TRBV3-1 combines with J gene TRBJ2-3, with TRBD1 identical over 11 bases. The germline V gene encodes CDR1 LGHDT and CDR2 YNNKEL (reference sequence). The CDR3 is 17 amino acids. V trimming: 5 bases; J trimming: 3 bases; junction bases outside the gene matches: 10. The CDR3 sequence: CASSAVLGQGATDTQYF. The CDR3, as DNA: TGTGCCAGCAGCGCCGTCCTCGGACAGGGGGCTACAGATACGCAGTATTTT.

The chain uses TRBV20-1 and TRBJ2-7; maybe TRBD1 (5 bases). CDR3 length: 12 residues. The V end was cut by 3 bases, the J end by 3 bases, with 9 bases between. Germline CDR1 and CDR2: DFQATT and SNEGSKA (reference sequence). In DNA, the CDR3 is TGCAGTGCTAGGGACAATCACTACGAGCAGTACTTC. Translated, it gives CSARDNHYEQYF.

The chain recombines TRBV12-3 or TRBV12-4 with TRBJ2-1; 9 bases map to TRBD2. This CDR3 region has 15 residues. V shed 6 bases and J 10 bases; nucleotides not matched to a gene: 13. The CDR3 region is CASSLLAGRGKEQFF. CDR3 bases: TGTGCCAGCAGCCTCCTAGCGGGGAGGGGCAAGGAGCAGTTCTTC.

The chain recombines TRBV6-6 with TRBJ1-1; D possibly corresponds to TRBD1 (5 bases). Germline assignment: CDR1 MNHNY and CDR2 SVGAGI (reference sequence). Trimming cost V 4 bases and J 7 bases, with 13 bases left between them. The CDR3 consists of 13 residues. CDR3 DNA: TGTGCCAGCAGTTCCGGGGCAGGGATTGAAGCTTTCTTT. Its translation is CASSSGAGIEAFF.

The chain combines TRBV4-1 with TRBJ2-5; D is perhaps TRBD1 or TRBD2 (5 bases each). The germline V gene has CDR1 MGHRA and CDR2 YSYEKL. This CDR3 comprises 15 residues. V was trimmed by 0 bases and J by 5 bases, leaving 13 bases between them. The chain's CDR3 is CASSQDFEGMETQYF. CDR3 DNA sequence: TGCGCCAGCAGCCAAGACTTCGAGGGGATGGAGACCCAGTACTTC.

There are a few counts of this clonotype. V and J are TRBV20-1 and TRBJ2-5, with 11 bases matching TRBD2. After removal of 5 bases from V and 7 bases from J, the junction contained 12 bases not matched to a gene. Germline CDR1 DFQATT, CDR2 SNEGSKA (reference sequence). The length of the CDR3 is 15 residues. This CDR3 is CSALPGLAAVGTQYF. The CDR3 nucleotides read TGCAGTGCTCTACCGGGACTAGCGGCGGTCGGGACCCAGTACTTC.